This is a list of T cell receptor beta chains from one sample in a study of shared clonotypes between healthy human individuals. Measured with immunoSEQ multiplex PCR; TCRdb has only the in-frame clones, and not every one. The table lists millions of clones, roughly 92% of them singletons. Sequenced: naive CD4+ T cells sorted from blood. The receptors stem from a young man in good health. CDR3s include the opening cysteine and the closing phenylalanine or tryptophan. Each record gives: CDR3 length, J gene, D gene, clone size, V gene, CDR3 protein, CDR3 DNA. A D gene is named only where the DNA matches it firmly. Clone size, where shown, is once, few, many, or a class for clones that have expanded.

cdr3_length: 12
j_call: TRBJ1-1
d_call: .
clone_size: .
v_call: TRBV6-6
cdr3_aa: CASSYSNSEAFF
cdr3_nt: TGTGCCAGCAGTTACTCGAATTCTGAAGCTTTCTTT

cdr3_length: 14
j_call: TRBJ2-2
d_call: .
clone_size: .
v_call: TRBV2
cdr3_aa: CASSELQAGGELFF
cdr3_nt: TGTGCCAGCAGTGAATTACAGGCGGGCGGGGAGCTGTTTTTT

cdr3_length: 15
j_call: TRBJ1-1
d_call: TRBD1
clone_size: .
v_call: TRBV6-6
cdr3_aa: CASSYSRDRITEAFF
cdr3_nt: TGTGCCAGCAGTTACTCTAGGGACAGGATCACTGAAGCTTTCTTT

cdr3_length: 14
j_call: TRBJ2-5
d_call: .
clone_size: .
v_call: TRBV6-6
cdr3_aa: CASSYPPKGETQYF
cdr3_nt: TGTGCCAGCAGTTACCCACCAAAAGGGGAGACCCAGTACTTC

cdr3_length: 15
j_call: TRBJ1-5
d_call: TRBD1
clone_size: few
v_call: TRBV30
cdr3_aa: CAWSVMTGGDQPQHF
cdr3_nt: TGTGCCTGGAGTGTCATGACAGGGGGCGATCAGCCCCAGCATTTT

cdr3_length: 16
j_call: TRBJ1-5
d_call: TRBD1
clone_size: .
v_call: TRBV19
cdr3_aa: CASSITNRGRGQPQHF
cdr3_nt: TGTGCCAGTAGTATCACCAACAGGGGGCGAGGTCAGCCCCAGCATTTT

cdr3_length: 15
j_call: TRBJ1-6
d_call: .
clone_size: .
v_call: TRBV14
cdr3_aa: CASSPGWLAGSPLHF
cdr3_nt: TGTGCCAGCTCCCCGGGGTGGCTAGCGGGCTCACCCCTCCACTTT

cdr3_length: 14
j_call: TRBJ1-5
d_call: .
clone_size: .
v_call: TRBV4-2
cdr3_aa: CASSQDWGTQPQHF
cdr3_nt: TGTGCCAGCAGCCAAGATTGGGGAACGCAGCCCCAGCATTTT

cdr3_length: 17
j_call: TRBJ2-1
d_call: .
clone_size: .
v_call: TRBV4-3
cdr3_aa: CASSQDWERISYNEQFF
cdr3_nt: TGCGCCAGCAGCCAAGACTGGGAGCGGATATCCTACAATGAGCAGTTCTTC

cdr3_length: 10
j_call: TRBJ1-2
d_call: .
clone_size: .
v_call: TRBV6-1
cdr3_aa: CASSVGFYTF
cdr3_nt: TGTGCCAGCAGTGTGGGTTTCTACACCTTC

cdr3_length: 15
j_call: TRBJ1-1
d_call: .
clone_size: .
v_call: TRBV5-1
cdr3_aa: CASSVAPTSNTEAFF
cdr3_nt: TGCGCCAGCAGCGTCGCCCCAACATCGAACACTGAAGCTTTCTTT

cdr3_length: 12
j_call: TRBJ2-2
d_call: .
clone_size: .
v_call: TRBV12-2
cdr3_aa: CASRLDTGELFF
cdr3_nt: TGTGCAAGTCGCCTCGACACCGGGGAGCTGTTTTTT

cdr3_length: 15
j_call: TRBJ1-6
d_call: .
clone_size: .
v_call: TRBV2
cdr3_aa: CASSPETGIGSPLHF
cdr3_nt: TGTGCCAGCAGCCCGGAGACCGGGATTGGTTCACCCCTCCACTTT

cdr3_length: 11
j_call: TRBJ1-1
d_call: .
clone_size: .
v_call: TRBV6-5
cdr3_aa: CASTQGTEAFF
cdr3_nt: TGTGCCAGCACTCAGGGGACTGAAGCTTTCTTT

cdr3_length: 12
j_call: TRBJ2-7
d_call: TRBD1
clone_size: .
v_call: TRBV29-1
cdr3_aa: CSVGQGAYEQYF
cdr3_nt: TGCAGCGTTGGGCAGGGGGCTTACGAGCAGTACTTC

cdr3_length: 16
j_call: TRBJ1-2
d_call: TRBD1
clone_size: .
v_call: TRBV4-1
cdr3_aa: CASSHVGTGNIYGYTF
cdr3_nt: TGCGCCAGCAGCCACGTTGGGACAGGCAACATCTATGGCTACACCTTC

cdr3_length: 14
j_call: TRBJ2-5
d_call: TRBD2
clone_size: .
v_call: TRBV7-2
cdr3_aa: CASRTTSAQETQYF
cdr3_nt: TGTGCCAGCAGAACCACTAGCGCCCAAGAGACCCAGTACTTC

cdr3_length: 10
j_call: TRBJ1-2
d_call: .
clone_size: .
v_call: TRBV27
cdr3_aa: CATTYNRYTF
cdr3_nt: TGTGCCACCACCTATAACCGTTACACCTTC

cdr3_length: 15
j_call: TRBJ2-1
d_call: .
clone_size: .
v_call: TRBV9
cdr3_aa: CASSVDVSSYNEQFF
cdr3_nt: TGTGCCAGCAGCGTAGATGTGAGCTCCTACAATGAGCAGTTCTTC

cdr3_length: 15
j_call: TRBJ2-5
d_call: TRBD1
clone_size: .
v_call: TRBV28
cdr3_aa: CASSSSGQGKETQYF
cdr3_nt: TGTGCCAGCAGTAGTTCGGGACAGGGGAAAGAGACCCAGTACTTC

cdr3_length: 15
j_call: TRBJ1-4
d_call: .
clone_size: .
v_call: TRBV4-1
cdr3_aa: CASSQFVYSNEKLFF
cdr3_nt: TGCGCCAGCAGCCAATTTGTCTACTCTAATGAAAAACTGTTTTTT

cdr3_length: 11
j_call: TRBJ1-2
d_call: .
clone_size: .
v_call: TRBV30
cdr3_aa: CAWSVTGGYTF
cdr3_nt: TGTGCCTGGAGTGTTACAGGTGGCTACACCTTC

cdr3_length: 12
j_call: TRBJ2-7
d_call: .
clone_size: .
v_call: TRBV30
cdr3_aa: CAWSEGLYGQYF
cdr3_nt: TGTGCCTGGAGTGAAGGGCTCTACGGGCAGTACTTC

cdr3_length: 14
j_call: TRBJ1-2
d_call: TRBD1
clone_size: .
v_call: TRBV6-1
cdr3_aa: CASSFPGQWYGYTF
cdr3_nt: TGTGCCAGCAGTTTTCCGGGACAGTGGTATGGCTACACCTTC

cdr3_length: 15
j_call: TRBJ1-1
d_call: .
clone_size: .
v_call: TRBV6-5
cdr3_aa: CASSRSGTKNTEAFF
cdr3_nt: TGTGCCAGCAGCCGTTCCGGGACGAAAAACACTGAAGCTTTCTTT

cdr3_length: 13
j_call: TRBJ1-3
d_call: TRBD1
clone_size: .
v_call: TRBV5-1
cdr3_aa: CASRQGGGNTIYF
cdr3_nt: TGCGCCAGCCGACAGGGAGGAGGAAACACCATATATTTT

cdr3_length: 16
j_call: TRBJ1-2
d_call: TRBD1
clone_size: .
v_call: TRBV19
cdr3_aa: CASSRTGGPIDYGYTF
cdr3_nt: TGTGCCAGTAGTAGGACAGGGGGCCCGATCGACTATGGCTACACCTTC

cdr3_length: 19
j_call: TRBJ2-3
d_call: TRBD1
clone_size: .
v_call: TRBV4-3
cdr3_aa: CASSQNGTGGTIGMVTQYF
cdr3_nt: TGCGCCAGCAGCCAAAACGGGACAGGGGGAACCATAGGCATGGTTACGCAGTATTTT

cdr3_length: 18
j_call: TRBJ1-4
d_call: .
clone_size: .
v_call: TRBV7-9
cdr3_aa: CASSLGVATASGRMGLFF
cdr3_nt: TGTGCCAGCAGCTTAGGGGTCGCTACAGCGAGCGGTCGGATGGGACTGTTTTTT

cdr3_length: 14
j_call: TRBJ2-7
d_call: .
clone_size: once
v_call: TRBV7-2
cdr3_aa: CASSLFREQGEQYF
cdr3_nt: TGTGCCAGCAGCTTATTCCGGGAGCAGGGCGAGCAGTACTTC

cdr3_length: 15
j_call: TRBJ1-1
d_call: TRBD1
clone_size: .
v_call: TRBV6-5
cdr3_aa: CASSYLDRVGTEAFF
cdr3_nt: TGTGCCAGCAGTTACCTTGACAGGGTGGGGACTGAAGCTTTCTTT

cdr3_length: 13
j_call: TRBJ1-3
d_call: .
clone_size: .
v_call: TRBV29-1
cdr3_aa: CSVEESGRNTIYF
cdr3_nt: TGCAGCGTTGAAGAGAGTGGCCGAAACACCATATATTTT

cdr3_length: 14
j_call: TRBJ1-5
d_call: .
clone_size: .
v_call: TRBV21-1
cdr3_aa: CASSNHGSNQPQHF
cdr3_nt: TGTGCCAGCAGCAATCACGGAAGCAATCAGCCCCAGCATTTT

cdr3_length: 14
j_call: TRBJ1-3
d_call: TRBD1
clone_size: .
v_call: TRBV15
cdr3_aa: CATSGQALGDTIYF
cdr3_nt: TGTGCCACCAGCGGACAGGCGCTGGGAGACACCATATATTTT

cdr3_length: 13
j_call: TRBJ2-1
d_call: .
clone_size: .
v_call: TRBV7-2
cdr3_aa: CASSLFAYYEQFF
cdr3_nt: TGTGCCAGCAGCTTATTTGCGTACTATGAGCAGTTCTTC

cdr3_length: 18
j_call: TRBJ2-7
d_call: TRBD2
clone_size: .
v_call: TRBV7-2
cdr3_aa: CASSLATGTSPFTYEQYF
cdr3_nt: TGTGCCAGCAGCTTAGCTACCGGGACTAGCCCTTTCACCTACGAGCAGTACTTC

cdr3_length: 16
j_call: TRBJ2-1
d_call: TRBD2
clone_size: once
v_call: TRBV28
cdr3_aa: CASSRTFGGGFNEQFF
cdr3_nt: TGTGCCAGCAGCCGCACCTTTGGGGGGGGTTTTAATGAGCAGTTCTTC

cdr3_length: 15
j_call: TRBJ2-7
d_call: TRBD1
clone_size: .
v_call: TRBV9
cdr3_aa: CASSVRTGLGYEQYF
cdr3_nt: TGTGCCAGCAGCGTACGGACAGGGCTGGGATACGAGCAGTACTTC

cdr3_length: 12
j_call: TRBJ1-2
d_call: TRBD1
clone_size: .
v_call: TRBV28
cdr3_aa: CASTKTGDGYTF
cdr3_nt: TGTGCCAGCACTAAGACAGGGGATGGCTACACCTTC

cdr3_length: 13
j_call: TRBJ2-5
d_call: TRBD2
clone_size: .
v_call: TRBV10-1
cdr3_aa: CAPGREGRETQYF
cdr3_nt: TGCGCTCCTGGGAGGGAAGGAAGGGAGACCCAGTACTTC

cdr3_length: 14
j_call: TRBJ2-7
d_call: .
clone_size: .
v_call: TRBV27
cdr3_aa: CASSDWGKGDEQYF
cdr3_nt: TGTGCCAGCAGCGACTGGGGAAAGGGCGACGAGCAGTACTTC

cdr3_length: 16
j_call: TRBJ1-5
d_call: TRBD1
clone_size: .
v_call: TRBV30
cdr3_aa: CAWKEQGNRGNQPQHF
cdr3_nt: TGTGCCTGGAAGGAACAGGGGAATAGGGGCAATCAGCCCCAGCATTTT

cdr3_length: 17
j_call: TRBJ1-5
d_call: .
clone_size: .
v_call: TRBV5-5
cdr3_aa: CASSLGYGGGGNQPQHF
cdr3_nt: TGTGCCAGCAGCCTTGGGTACGGGGGTGGGGGCAATCAGCCCCAGCATTTT

cdr3_length: 12
j_call: TRBJ2-1
d_call: .
clone_size: .
v_call: TRBV25-1
cdr3_aa: CASRRGAHEQFF
cdr3_nt: TGTGCCAGCCGAAGGGGGGCCCATGAGCAGTTCTTC

cdr3_length: 15
j_call: TRBJ2-3
d_call: TRBD2
clone_size: .
v_call: TRBV10-3
cdr3_aa: CAIRVSLAGTDTQYF
cdr3_nt: TGTGCCATCAGGGTTTCACTAGCGGGCACAGATACGCAGTATTTT

cdr3_length: 14
j_call: TRBJ1-1
d_call: .
clone_size: once
v_call: TRBV5-1
cdr3_aa: CASSFLSDSSEAFF
cdr3_nt: TGCGCCAGCAGCTTTCTTTCGGACAGCTCTGAAGCTTTCTTT